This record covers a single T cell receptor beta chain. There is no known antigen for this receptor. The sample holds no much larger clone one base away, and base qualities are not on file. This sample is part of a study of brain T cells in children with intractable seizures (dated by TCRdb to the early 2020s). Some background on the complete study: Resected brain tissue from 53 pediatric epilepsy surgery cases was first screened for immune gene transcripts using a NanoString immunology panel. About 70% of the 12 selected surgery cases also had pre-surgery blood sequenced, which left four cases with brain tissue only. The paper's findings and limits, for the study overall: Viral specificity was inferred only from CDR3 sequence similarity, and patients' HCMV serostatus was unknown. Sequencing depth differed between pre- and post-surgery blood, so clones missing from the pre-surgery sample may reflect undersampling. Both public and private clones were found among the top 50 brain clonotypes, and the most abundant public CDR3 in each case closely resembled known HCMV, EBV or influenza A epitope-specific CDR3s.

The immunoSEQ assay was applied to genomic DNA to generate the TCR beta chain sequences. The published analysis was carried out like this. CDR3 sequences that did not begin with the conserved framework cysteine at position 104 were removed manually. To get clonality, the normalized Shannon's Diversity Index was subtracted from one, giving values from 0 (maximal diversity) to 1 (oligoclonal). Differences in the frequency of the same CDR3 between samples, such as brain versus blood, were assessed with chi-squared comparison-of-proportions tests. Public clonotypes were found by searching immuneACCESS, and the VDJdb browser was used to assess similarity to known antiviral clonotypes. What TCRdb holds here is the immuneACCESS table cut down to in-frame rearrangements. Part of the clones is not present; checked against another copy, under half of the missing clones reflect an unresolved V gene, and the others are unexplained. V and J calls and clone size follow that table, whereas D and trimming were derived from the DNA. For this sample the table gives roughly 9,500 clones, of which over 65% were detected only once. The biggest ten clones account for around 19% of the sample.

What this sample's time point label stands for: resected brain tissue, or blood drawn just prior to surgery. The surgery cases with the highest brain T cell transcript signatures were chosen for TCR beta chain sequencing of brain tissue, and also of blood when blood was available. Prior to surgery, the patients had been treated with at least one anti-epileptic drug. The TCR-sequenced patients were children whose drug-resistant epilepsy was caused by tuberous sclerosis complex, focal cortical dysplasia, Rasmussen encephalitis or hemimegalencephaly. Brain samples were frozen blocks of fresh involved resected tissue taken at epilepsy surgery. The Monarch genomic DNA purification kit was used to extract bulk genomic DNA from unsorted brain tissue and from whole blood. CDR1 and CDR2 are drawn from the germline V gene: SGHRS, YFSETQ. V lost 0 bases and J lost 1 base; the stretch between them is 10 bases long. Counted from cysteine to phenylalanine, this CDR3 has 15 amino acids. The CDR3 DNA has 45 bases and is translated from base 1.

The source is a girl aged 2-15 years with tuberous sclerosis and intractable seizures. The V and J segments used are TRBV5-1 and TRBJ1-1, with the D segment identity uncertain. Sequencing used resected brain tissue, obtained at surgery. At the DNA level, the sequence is TGCGCCAGCAGCTTGGGAGACCTACCGAACACTGAAGCTTTCTTT. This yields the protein CASSLGDLPNTEAFF.